Shown below are 4 T cell receptor beta chains from a single sample sequenced in a study of T cell responses to AZD1222 COVID-19 vaccine. The assay was immunoSEQ multiplex PCR, and TCRdb's table has in-frame clones only and misses some. The sample lists 150,000 or so clones, roughly 90% seen once, with 2.5% to 3.5% in the top ten. Sequencing used peripheral blood, obtained on day 0 of AZD1222 vaccination. These receptors came from an adult in good health.

The V gene is TRBV7-9, the J gene TRBJ2-7; D gene uncertain. V lost 3 bases and J 1 base, leaving 10 bases between the germline ends. The CDR3 runs 14 residues. Germline lookup yields CDR1 SEHNR and CDR2 FQNEAQ (reference sequence). CDR3 region: CASSFLASSYEQYF. The CDR3 bases are TGTGCCAGCAGCTTCCTGGCTTCGTCCTACGAGCAGTACTTC.

The V and J genes are TRBV29-1 and TRBJ1-1; D not resolved. Germline loops: CDR1 SQVTM, CDR2 ANQGSEA. V shed 6 bases and J shed 1 base, with 9 bases lying between them. The CDR3 is made up of 12 amino acids. The CDR3 protein is CSVGSGNTEAFF. The DNA for the CDR3 is TGCAGCGTGGGCTCAGGGAACACTGAAGCTTTCTTT.

The V gene is TRBV27, the J gene TRBJ1-2, with D uncertain. CDR3 length: 10 amino acids. The V gene lost 7 bases and the J gene lost 7 bases, with 7 bases spanning the gap. The germline V gene has CDR1 MNHEY and CDR2 SMNVEV (reference sequence). CDR3 sequence (DNA): TGTGCCAGCACCTTGAGTGGCTACACCTTC. Residues: CASTLSGYTF.

DNA for the CDR3: TGCGCCAGCAGCCACACCCTAGGGGCAGGGCAAGATACGCAGTATTTT. This sequence encodes CASSHTLGAGQDTQYF. The V call is TRBV4-1, the J call TRBJ2-3, with D perhaps matching TRBD1 (5 bases). This CDR3 has 16 residues. Trimming shortened V by 3 bases and J by 5 bases, and 18 bases separated the two germline ends. Germline CDR1 MGHRA, CDR2 YSYEKL.